One sample yielded the 15 T cell receptor beta chains listed below, sequenced in a study of breast tumors, draining lymph nodes, adjacent tissues. Breast cancer patients provided tissue from their axillary draining lymph nodes. TCRdb ran MiXCR on the multiplex PCR reads and lists one entry per CDR3 protein. Here the sample spans 290,000 or so distinct CDR3 sequences, 30% to 35% being singletons. The sequencing sample was made of axillary lymph node tissue. These receptor sequences come from a female donor with breast cancer. Some clones in this sample may be carry-over from other donors' samples.

This clonotype has a count of ten or more. The V and J genes are TRBV7-9 and TRBJ2-7; 7 bases map to TRBD2. CDR1 SEHNR and CDR2 FQNEAQ come from the germline V gene (reference sequence). V gave up 5 bases and J gave up 4 bases; unmatched junction bases: 11. The CDR3 runs 15 residues. The CDR3 region has the DNA TGTGCCAGCAGCCCGGAGGGAGCGGGAAGGTACGAGCAGTACTTC. Translating it yields CASSPEGAGRYEQYF. The whole variable domain, filled in from reference TRBV7-9 and TRBJ2-7, reads DTGVSQNPRHKITKRGQNVTFRCDPISEHNRLYWYRQTLGQGPEFLTYFQNEAQLEKSRLLSDRFSAERPKGSFSTLEIQRTEQGDSAMYLCASSPEGAGRYEQYFGPGTRLTVT.

This chain connects TRBV19 to TRBJ2-7; 9 nucleotides align to TRBD2. CDR1 is LNHDA and CDR2 is SQIVND in the germline V gene (reference sequence). J gave up 3 bases and V 8 bases, and 11 bases lay outside the gene matches. The CDR3 totals 15 residues. CDR3 region: CASGEASGTFYEQYF. The CDR3 DNA reads TGTGCCAGTGGTGAGGCTAGCGGGACCTTCTACGAGCAGTACTTC.

This clonotype was seen repeatedly, ten times or more. This chain uses TRBV20-1 with TRBJ1-4, with TRBD1 as a possible D gene (5 bases). Germline V lookup: CDR1 DFQATT, CDR2 SNEGSKA (reference sequence). The CDR3 sequence is 13 residues long. V was trimmed by 3 bases and J by 4 bases, leaving 9 bases between them. The chain's CDR3 is CSARGENNEKLFF. The CDR3 coding sequence is TGCAGTGCTAGGGGGGAGAATAATGAAAAACTGTTTTTT.

This clonotype came up many times. The chain recombines TRBV20-1 with TRBJ2-3, with 8 bases identical to TRBD2. CDR1 DFQATT and CDR2 SNEGSKA come from the germline V gene (reference sequence). The CDR3 has 12 residues. J lost 10 bases, V lost 2 bases, and 5 bases had no gene match. CDR3 sequence: CSARLIAGPQYF. CDR3 coding DNA: TGCAGTGCTAGATTAATAGCGGGGCCGCAGTATTTT.

Concerning this clonotype itself: This may be a read error, as it is one base from a much larger clone. The chain combines TRBV11-3 with TRBJ2-6, with D unresolved. Germline V CDR1 and CDR2: SGHNT, YENEEA. The CDR3 length is 15 residues. The chain's CDR3 is CASRDGFSAANVLTF. The CDR3 region has the DNA TGTGCCAGCAGGGATGGGTTTTCTGCGGCCAACGTCCTGACTTTC.

This clonotype has at least ten counts. The chain combines TRBV20-1 with TRBJ2-3, with D tentatively TRBD1 or TRBD2 (6 bases each). The V end was cut by 6 bases, the J end by 2 bases, with 15 bases between. The germline V gene has CDR1 DFQATT and CDR2 SNEGSKA (reference sequence). CDR3 length equals 14 residues. The CDR3 sequence: CSALEGGFTDTQYF. CDR3 bases: TGCAGTGCCCTTGAGGGGGGCTTCACAGATACGCAGTATTTT.

V and J are TRBV7-3 and TRBJ1-1, with 9 nucleotides matching TRBD1. Trimming removed 5 bases from V and 4 bases from J; junction bases left unmatched: 8. Germline V lookup: CDR1 SGHTA, CDR2 FQGTGA. The CDR3 sequence is 15 residues long. CDR3 nucleotides: TGTGCCAGCAGCAAAACCGGGACAGGGCGCACTGAAGCTTTCTTT. It yields the protein CASSKTGTGRTEAFF.

This clonotype came up many times. The chain employs TRBV7-9 and TRBJ2-3, with a weak D call TRBD1 (6 bases). The CDR3 runs to 18 residues. Trimming removed 1 base from V and 2 bases from J, with 19 bases in between. The V gene's germline CDR1 is SEHNR and CDR2 FQNEAQ (reference sequence). The DNA of the CDR3 is TGTGCCAGCAGCTTAGTCTCCTGGGACACTCGAGACACAGATACGCAGTATTTT. Translated: CASSLVSWDTRDTDTQYF.

With respect to this clonotype: A read error is possible here, since a much larger clone lies one base away. The rearrangement links TRBV5-6 to TRBJ2-5; no firm D call. The CDR3 sequence is 14 residues long. Between the trimmed V and J ends, which lost 0 bases and 2 bases, there was a span of 8 bases. Germline values: CDR1 SGHDT, CDR2 YYEEEE. CDR3 nucleotide sequence: TGTGCCAGCAGCTTGGATGTCGCGCAAGAGACCCAGTACTTC. This sequence encodes CASSLDVAQETQYF.

Many counts were recorded for this clonotype. The rearrangement uses TRBV7-2 and TRBJ2-5; D is uncertain. CDR1 and CDR2 (germline): SGHTA, FQGNSA. V was pared by 3 bases and J by 5 bases, with 7 bases between. The length of the CDR3 is 12 residues. In DNA form, the CDR3 reads TGTGCCAGCAGCTTGAGCCGGGAGACCCAGTACTTC. Its translation is CASSLSRETQYF. The whole variable domain, remainder taken from reference TRBV7-2 and TRBJ2-5, is GAGVSQSPSNKVTEKGKDVELRCDPISGHTALYWYRQSLGQGLEFLIYFQGNSAPDKSGLPSDRFSAERTGGSVSTLTIQRTQQEDSAVYLCASSLSRETQYFGPGTRLLVL.

This chain's CDR3 is CASSYSGTGTTEAFF. For the CDR3, the DNA is TGTGCCAGCAGTTACTCCGGGACAGGTACCACTGAAGCTTTCTTT. V gene TRBV6-5 combines with J gene TRBJ1-1, with 8 bases matching TRBD1. J lost 4 bases, V lost 0 bases, and 4 bases had no gene match. The CDR3 totals 15 residues. CDR1 and CDR2 (germline): MNHEY, SVGAGI.

Note on this clonotype: This sequence may be a read error, since a much larger clone differs from it by one base. The chain couples TRBV5-5 to TRBJ2-7; 8 bases agree with TRBD2. V gave up 4 bases and J gave up 7 bases; unmatched junction bases: 16. Germline V gene lookup returns CDR1 SGHKS and CDR2 YYEKEE (reference sequence). The CDR3 runs to 16 residues. CDR3 sequence reads: CASSPTGAGRAWEQYF. The CDR3 DNA sequence: TGTGCCAGCAGCCCCACCGGGGCCGGGAGGGCCTGGGAGCAGTACTTC.

Many counts were recorded for this clonotype. V and J are TRBV5-1 and TRBJ2-3, with 13 nucleotides matching TRBD2. Trimming removed 4 bases from V and 7 bases from J; junction bases left unmatched: 6. This CDR3 contains 15 residues. From germline, CDR1 is SGHRS and CDR2 YFSETQ. DNA of the CDR3: TGCGCCAGCAGCCGGACTAGCGGGAGTACAAATACGCAGTATTTT. It specifies CASSRTSGSTNTQYF.

The chain combines TRBV7-2 with TRBJ2-3; maybe TRBD1 (6 bases). Germline V gene sequence: CDR1 SGHTA, CDR2 FQGNSA. The CDR3 runs 17 residues. V was pared by 3 bases and J by 6 bases, with 22 bases between. The CDR3 region has the DNA TGTGCCAGCAGCTTGGCAGGGGTTGGCGGTGGGGCGGATACGCAGTATTTT. This sequence encodes CASSLAGVGGGADTQYF.

This chain joins TRBV30 and TRBJ1-5; weak D call: TRBD1 (5 bases). The V end lost 1 base, the J end lost 7 bases, and 17 bases lay between the germline ends. The CDR3 contains 15 residues. Germline V gene lookup returns CDR1 GTSNPN and CDR2 SVGIG (reference sequence). The CDR3 here is CAWSGPKGSDQPQHF. The CDR3 DNA reads TGTGCCTGGAGTGGTCCAAAGGGGTCGGACCAGCCCCAGCATTTT.